Each of the 17 T cell receptor beta chains below was sequenced from the same sample in a study of graft-versus-host responses after intestinal transplantation. TCRdb's copy holds only in-frame clones and misses some; the assay was immunoSEQ multiplex PCR. The top ten clones hold roughly 0.5% of a sample with about 93,000 clones, around 93% of them seen once. These receptors' antigens are unknown. Sequenced here: unstimulated CD8+ T cells sorted from spleen or lymph node cells, sampled before intestinal transplant. All receptors derive from a human donor who received an intestinal transplant.

The chain uses TRBV4-1 and TRBJ2-7; tentatively, D is TRBD2 (5 bases). Germline V gives CDR1 MGHRA, CDR2 YSYEKL. Trimming stripped 1 base from V and 3 bases from J, with 13 bases between. The CDR3 runs to 15 residues. CDR3 DNA: TGCGCCAGCAGCCAAGTTGAAATTAGCGACTACGAGCAGTACTTC. Residues: CASSQVEISDYEQYF.

The CDR3 reads CASSLAGQGDAFF. In nucleotides, the CDR3 is TGTGCCAGCAGCTTAGCGGGACAGGGAGACGCTTTCTTT. The rearrangement uses TRBV7-9 and TRBJ1-1, with 9 bases matching TRBD1. V lost 0 bases and J lost 11; bases outside the gene matches: 4. CDR1 is SEHNR and CDR2 is FQNEAQ in the germline V gene (reference sequence). There are 13 residues in the CDR3.

This rearrangement joins TRBV19 to TRBJ2-1; 9 bases fit TRBD1. CDR3 size: 13 residues. In germline, CDR1 is LNHDA, CDR2 SQIVND (reference sequence). With 6 bases clipped from V and 4 bases from J, the junction kept 1 base outside the gene matches. The CDR3 DNA sequence: TGTGCCAGTAGGACAGGGGGTTACAATGAGCAGTTCTTC. Protein: CASRTGGYNEQFF.

For the CDR3, the DNA is TGTGCCAGCAGCTTACAGGGGACATCCACCGGGGAGCTGTTTTTT. It is translated as CASSLQGTSTGELFF. The V and J genes are TRBV7-9 and TRBJ2-2; tentative D call: TRBD1 (6 bases). V lost 2 bases to trimming and J lost 4 bases, with 11 bases between them. This CDR3 region has 15 residues. From germline, CDR1 is SEHNR and CDR2 FQNEAQ (reference sequence).

The V gene is TRBV7-8, the J gene TRBJ1-3; 8 nucleotides align to TRBD1. The CDR3 has 16 residues. In germline, CDR1 is SGHVS, CDR2 FQNEAQ. The V gene end was trimmed by 5 bases and the J gene end by 1 base; junction bases not matched to a gene: 7. CDR3 nucleotides: TGTGCCAGCAGCAAAGTCCGACAGGGGTCTGGAAACACCATATATTTT. Its protein is CASSKVRQGSGNTIYF.

Here the CDR3 DNA reads TGTGCCAGCAGCAGGTTGGGCTCCGAAGCTTTCTTT. Amino acids: CASSRLGSEAFF. This chain connects TRBV6-5 to TRBJ1-1; no clear D gene. The CDR3 sequence is 12 residues long. In germline, CDR1 is MNHEY, CDR2 SVGAGI. V was cut by 6 bases and J by 8 bases, with 13 bases left in between.

On this clone: Other DNA sequences from this sample encode an identical CDR3 as well. CDR3 in amino acids: CASSIGTGGPYEQYF. The CDR3 DNA is TGTGCCAGTAGTATAGGGACAGGAGGACCCTACGAGCAGTACTTC. This rearrangement joins TRBV19 to TRBJ2-7; TRBD1 matches 7 bases. The trim removed 1 base at V and 2 bases at J, leaving 5 bases unmatched. The CDR3 has 15 residues. CDR1 and CDR2 (germline): LNHDA, SQIVND (reference sequence). The full variable domain, in which reference TRBV19 and TRBJ2-7 provide the parts outside the CDR3, is DGGITQSPKYLFRKEGQNVTLSCEQNLNHDAMYWYRQDPGQGLRLIYYSQIVNDFQKGDIAEGYSVSREKKESFPLTVTSAQKNPTAFYLCASSIGTGGPYEQYFGPGTRLTVT.

V usage is TRBV6-1 and J usage is TRBJ2-7; TRBD1 agrees at 7 bases. In germline, CDR1 is MNHNS, CDR2 SASEGT. The junction had 8 bases not matched to a gene; V was cut back by 4 bases and J by 5 bases. The CDR3 extends over 14 amino acids. CDR3 region: CASSGGTVLDEQYF. CDR3 sequence (DNA): TGTGCCAGCAGTGGAGGGACAGTCCTGGACGAGCAGTACTTC.

The chain carries TRBV5-4 and TRBJ2-7; 13 bases are shared with TRBD2. The CDR3 covers 20 residues. J lost 3 bases, V lost 0 bases, and 15 bases had no gene match. CDR1 and CDR2 from the germline V gene are SGHNT and YYREEE (reference sequence). CDR3 region: CASSLGRTSGSISMSYEQYF. CDR3 DNA sequence: TGTGCCAGCAGCTTGGGACGGACTAGCGGGAGTATATCGATGAGCTACGAGCAGTACTTC.

This sequence joins TRBV5-6 and TRBJ1-4, with D possibly being TRBD1 (5 bases). Germline V gene lookup returns CDR1 SGHDT and CDR2 YYEEEE. CDR3 length: 16 amino acids. V was cut by 2 bases and J by 4 bases, with 15 bases left in between. The DNA of the CDR3 is TGTGCCAGCAGCTTATACTGGACACCTTTTAATGAAAAACTGTTTTTT. Translation gives CASSLYWTPFNEKLFF.

V gene TRBV30 combines with J gene TRBJ2-1; TRBD2 matches 7 bases. There are 15 residues in the CDR3. V lost 1 base and J lost 0; bases outside the gene matches: 3. Germline CDR1 reads GTSNPN; CDR2 reads SVGIG (reference sequence). In nucleotides, the CDR3 is TGTGCCTGGAGTGAAGGGACTACCTCCTACAATGAGCAGTTCTTC. Translating it yields CAWSEGTTSYNEQFF. The variable domain in full, with the rest retrieved from reference TRBV30 and TRBJ2-1, is SQTIHQWPATLVQPVGSPLSLECTVEGTSNPNLYWYRQAAGRGLQLLFYSVGIGQISSEVPQNLSASRPQDRQFILSSKKLLLSDSGFYLCAWSEGTTSYNEQFFGPGTRLTVL.

The rearrangement uses TRBV4-1 and TRBJ2-7; the match to TRBD1 covers 8 bases. CDR3 size: 15 residues. The germline CDR1 and CDR2 sequences are MGHRA and YSYEKL. V lost 1 base to trimming and J lost 0 bases; unmatched junction nucleotides: 2. The CDR3 nucleotides are TGCGCCAGCAGCCAAGCAGGGGGCCTCTCCTACGAGCAGTACTTC. It is translated as CASSQAGGLSYEQYF.

The genes are TRBV30 and TRBJ2-3; tentatively, D is TRBD2 (7 bases). V shed 3 bases and J shed 4 bases, with 26 bases lying between them. This CDR3 contains 18 residues. CDR1 is GTSNPN, CDR2 SVGIG, per germline (reference sequence). The CDR3 DNA reads TGTGCCTGGAGAGGGACAAGCCTCGGGCGGGGGCCCCCAGATACGCAGTATTTT. It translates to CAWRGTSLGRGPPDTQYF.

This clone was detected only once. This chain links TRBV11-2 with TRBJ2-1; TRBD2 matches 10 bases. The V segment lost 7 bases and the J segment 10 bases; nucleotides outside the gene matches: 16. The germline gives CDR1 SGHAT, CDR2 FQNNGV. The CDR3 totals 16 residues. CDR3 DNA sequence: TGTGCCAGCATTTTACATGCCGGGACTAGCGCGGTGGAGCAGTTCTTC. Protein: CASILHAGTSAVEQFF.

The chain employs TRBV19 and TRBJ2-2; TRBD2 agrees at 7 bases. CDR3 size: 16 residues. Germline CDR1 is LNHDA and CDR2 is SQIVND (reference sequence). The trim removed 4 bases at V and 2 bases at J, leaving 7 bases unmatched. CDR3 nucleotide sequence: TGTGCCAGTAGTACAGTTGCGGGAGACAACACCGGGGAGCTGTTTTTT. Translating it yields CASSTVAGDNTGELFF. The full variable domain, rest sourced from reference TRBV19 and TRBJ2-2, is DGGITQSPKYLFRKEGQNVTLSCEQNLNHDAMYWYRQDPGQGLRLIYYSQIVNDFQKGDIAEGYSVSREKKESFPLTVTSAQKNPTAFYLCASSTVAGDNTGELFFGEGSRLTVL.

This clone was seen just once. This chain joins TRBV5-4 and TRBJ2-7, with D maybe TRBD2 (6 bases). Germline V CDR1 and CDR2: SGHNT, YYREEE (reference sequence). V was trimmed by 1 base and J by 2 bases, leaving 10 bases between them. This CDR3 is built from 14 residues. The CDR3 DNA is TGTGCCAGCAGCTTGCGGGGGAGAACCTACGAGCAGTACTTC. Its protein product is CASSLRGRTYEQYF.

About this clone itself: One junction end disagrees with the germline gene, perhaps due to a read error. This chain joins TRBV4-2 and TRBJ1-2; D unresolved. This CDR3 region has 15 residues. Germline CDR1 reads LGHNA; CDR2 reads YNFKEQ. The CDR3 DNA is TGTGCCAGCGGCCAAGATTCCGGGGTGATCTATGGCTACACCTTC. It is translated as CASGQDSGVIYGYTF.